Each of the 3 T cell receptor beta chains below was sequenced from the same sample in a study of blood T cell repertoires in COVID-19. Some clones are missing from TCRdb's copy, which holds only in-frame ones; the method was immunoSEQ multiplex PCR. Among a few hundred thousand clones listed, 75% to 90% were seen once. Material: peripheral blood. These receptors were obtained from a woman in her late teens or twenties with acute or convalescent COVID-19.

The chain recombines TRBV7-9 with TRBJ2-7, with 7 bases aligning to TRBD2. The ends lost 4 bases at V and 5 bases at J; junction bases unmatched: 5. This CDR3 is built from 13 residues. Germline-derived CDR1 and CDR2 are SEHNR and FQNEAQ (reference sequence). The CDR3 loop reads CASSYPGGNEQYF. Written as DNA, the CDR3 is TGTGCCAGCAGCTACCCGGGGGGTAACGAGCAGTACTTC.

The chain employs TRBV12-3 or TRBV12-4 and TRBJ1-5; no definite D call. The V gene lost 5 bases and the J gene lost 6 bases, with 8 bases spanning the gap. This CDR3 region has 12 residues. CDR3 nucleotides: TGTGCCAGCAGTAATAGAGGTCAGCCCCAGCATTTT. This gives the protein CASSNRGQPQHF.

The J gene is TRBJ1-1, the V gene TRBV4-2; a possible D gene is TRBD1 (5 bases). Per germline, CDR1 LGHNA and CDR2 YNFKEQ. The CDR3 consists of 14 residues. The V end was cut by 0 bases, the J end by 4 bases, with 9 bases between. The CDR3: CASSQEQGGTEAFF. For the CDR3, the DNA is TGTGCCAGCAGCCAAGAGCAGGGAGGCACTGAAGCTTTCTTT.